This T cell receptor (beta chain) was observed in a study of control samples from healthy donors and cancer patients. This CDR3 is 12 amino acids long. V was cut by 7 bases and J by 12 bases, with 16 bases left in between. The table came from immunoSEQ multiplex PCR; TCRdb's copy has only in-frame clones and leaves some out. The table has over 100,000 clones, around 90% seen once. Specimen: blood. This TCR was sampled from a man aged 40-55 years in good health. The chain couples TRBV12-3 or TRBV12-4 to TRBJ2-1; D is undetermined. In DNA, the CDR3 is TGTGCCAGCACCCCCTTGGTCCTGGGGCAGTTCTTC. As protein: CASTPLVLGQFF.